This TCR beta chain originates from a study of cytomegalovirus exposure and HLA in healthy donors. Study at large: Tens of millions of unique TCR sequences came from HLA-typed donors in an early release.

This CDR3 is built from 13 residues. With V trimmed by 0 bases and J by 11 bases, 6 bases remained unmatched. Germline assignment: CDR1 SGDLS and CDR2 YYNGEE. Regarding the study as a whole: Some highly shared sequence variants likely arose as a pipeline artifact.

In the PCR, 60 Vbeta and 13 Jbeta primers were used. The assay was immunoSEQ multiplex PCR, and TCRdb's table has in-frame clones only and misses some. The repertoire holds 90,000 to 110,000 clones, 75% seen once, with 1.3% in the top ten. About this clone: Its antigen is not identified.

Sequencing was done on a sample of PBMCs. J is TRBJ1-1 and V is TRBV9; 8 bases fit TRBD1. This TCR derives from a man between 40 and 49 years old in good health and CMV-seronegative. The CDR3 sequence: CASSVGGRQGAFF. For the CDR3, the DNA is TGTGCCAGCAGCGTAGGGGGCCGACAGGGGGCTTTCTTT.